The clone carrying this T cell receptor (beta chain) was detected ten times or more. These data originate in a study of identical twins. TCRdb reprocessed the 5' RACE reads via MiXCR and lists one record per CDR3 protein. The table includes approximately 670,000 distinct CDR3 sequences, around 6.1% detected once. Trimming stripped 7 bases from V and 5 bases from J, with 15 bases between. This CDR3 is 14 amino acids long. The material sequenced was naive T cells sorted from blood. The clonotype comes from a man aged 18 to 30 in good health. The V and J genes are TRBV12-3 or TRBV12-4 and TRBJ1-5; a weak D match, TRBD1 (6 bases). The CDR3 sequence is CASTLGRGDQPQHF. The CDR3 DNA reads TGTGCCAGCACCCTTGGTAGGGGGGATCAGCCCCAGCATTTT.